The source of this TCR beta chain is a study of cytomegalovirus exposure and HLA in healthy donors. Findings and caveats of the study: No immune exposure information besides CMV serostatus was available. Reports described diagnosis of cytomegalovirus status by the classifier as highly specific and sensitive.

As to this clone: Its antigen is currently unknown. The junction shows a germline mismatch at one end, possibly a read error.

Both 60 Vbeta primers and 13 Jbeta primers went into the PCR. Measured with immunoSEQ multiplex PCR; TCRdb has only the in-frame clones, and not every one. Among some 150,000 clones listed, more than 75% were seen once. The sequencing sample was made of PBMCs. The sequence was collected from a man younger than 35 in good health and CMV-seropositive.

CDR3 sequence (DNA): TGTGCCAGCAGTAACTCGCGTGGCTACACCTTC. The encoded protein is CASSNSRGYTF. V gene TRBV6-4 combines with J gene TRBJ1-2; no definite D call. This CDR3 has 11 amino acids. Germline-derived CDR1 and CDR2 are MRHNA and SNTAGT.